This T cell receptor beta chain was captured by sequencing in a study of OX40 agonist ivuxolimab in advanced cancers. Study-wide context: Of the patients, three showed partial responses, one with hepatocellular carcinoma and two with cutaneous melanoma. Study results and caveats: Also showing low normalized T-cell clonal expansion were some of the nonresponders. The antigen specificity of the peripheral T cells (those that were expanded) was not determined.

The repertoire was sequenced with immunoSEQ multiplex PCR; TCRdb's copy has only in-frame clones and lacks some. This sample has approximately 61,000 clones, with about 90% found just once. With regard to this clone: Its specificity is not known.

This CDR3 spans 15 amino acids. Per germline, CDR1 MDHEN and CDR2 SYDVKM. V lost 5 bases to trimming and J lost 2 bases; unmatched junction nucleotides: 6. This receptor was taken from an adult with an advanced solid tumor such as melanoma, head and neck, liver or kidney cancer. The chain has TRBV28 and TRBJ2-1; 7 bases are shared with TRBD1. The sample in question was CD4+ or CD8+ T cells sorted from blood, obtained in a trial of the OX40 agonist ivuxolimab. The CDR3 here is CASSPDRVPYNEQFF. CDR3 DNA sequence: TGTGCCAGCAGTCCCGACAGGGTCCCCTACAATGAGCAGTTCTTC.